A single sample is the source of the 17 T cell receptor beta chains below, sequenced in a study of a mutant IDH1 vaccine in newly diagnosed glioma. No antigen has been identified for these receptors. TCRdb's copy holds only in-frame clones and misses some; the assay was immunoSEQ multiplex PCR. The sample has 75,000 to 95,000 clones, around 92% seen once; the top ten hold approximately 0.8%. Documented time point: week 47, end of study. Topical imiquimod accompanied each vaccine dose, which consisted of 300 ug of mutant IDH1 20-mer peptide. The specimen comprised PBMCs, sampled from a glioma patient whose treatment included an IDH1 peptide vaccine. All receptors derive from a woman aged 50 to 60 with glioma.

The J gene is TRBJ2-2, the V gene TRBV13; 9 nucleotides agree with TRBD2. This CDR3 contains 15 residues. Per the germline V gene, CDR1 is PRHDT and CDR2 is FYEKMQ (reference sequence). J was trimmed by 1 base and V by 5 bases; bases with no gene match: 2. The CDR3: CASSQLAGNTGELFF. The CDR3 nucleotides read TGTGCCAGCAGCCAACTAGCGGGGAACACCGGGGAGCTGTTTTTT.

The gene calls are TRBV4-1 and TRBJ2-7, with TRBD2 matching over 8 bases. V lost 0 bases, J lost 2 bases, and 6 bases stayed unmatched. Germline V CDR1 and CDR2: MGHRA, YSYEKL. The CDR3 contains 16 residues. CDR3 in DNA: TGCGCCAGCAGCCAAGAGTTAGCGGGATTCACCTACGAGCAGTACTTC. It specifies CASSQELAGFTYEQYF.

The chain links TRBV11-2 to TRBJ2-2; possible D gene TRBD1, 6 bases. Per germline, CDR1 SGHAT and CDR2 FQNNGV. The CDR3 spans 15 residues. V dropped 3 bases and J dropped 2 bases, with 10 bases sitting between them. DNA of the CDR3: TGTGCCAGCAGCTTTTTACAGGGAAACACCGGGGAGCTGTTTTTT. Its protein product is CASSFLQGNTGELFF. Looking up the rest from reference TRBV11-2 and TRBJ2-2 gives the full variable domain: EAGVAQSPRYKIIEKRQSVAFWCNPISGHATLYWYQQILGQGPKLLIQFQNNGVVDDSQLPKDRFSAERLKGVDSTLKIQPAKLEDSAVYLCASSFLQGNTGELFFGEGSRLTVL.

The genes are TRBV28 and TRBJ2-7, with D possibly matching TRBD2 (5 bases). Germline CDR1 and CDR2: MDHEN and SYDVKM. Trimming stripped 7 bases from V and 9 bases from J, with 19 bases between. The CDR3 has 13 residues. CDR3 protein: CASNEGLWVPQYF. The CDR3 bases are TGTGCCAGCAACGAAGGACTCTGGGTCCCGCAGTACTTC.

There are a few counts of this clone. The same CDR3 can be traced to other DNA sequences in this sample. The J gene is TRBJ2-6, the V gene TRBV5-1; D is perhaps TRBD1 (5 bases). CDR1 is SGHRS, CDR2 YFSETQ, per germline. Trimming took off 1 base at V and 0 bases at J, with 8 bases between the two ends. The CDR3 extends over 16 amino acids. The CDR3 coding sequence is TGCGCCAGCAGCTTGACAGGAACCTCTGGGGCCAACGTCCTGACTTTC. It encodes CASSLTGTSGANVLTF.

A single count supports this clone. This chain uses TRBV19 with TRBJ1-5, with no clear D. The CDR3 length is 15 residues. The V gene lost 7 bases and the J gene lost 0 bases, with 13 bases spanning the gap. Per the germline V gene, CDR1 is LNHDA and CDR2 is SQIVND (reference sequence). The CDR3, as DNA: TGTGCCAGTACCCCGGTTGGGAGTAGCAATCAGCCCCAGCATTTT. Protein: CASTPVGSSNQPQHF. The full variable domain, with the rest looked up from reference TRBV19 and TRBJ1-5, is DGGITQSPKYLFRKEGQNVTLSCEQNLNHDAMYWYRQDPGQGLRLIYYSQIVNDFQKGDIAEGYSVSREKKESFPLTVTSAQKNPTAFYLCASTPVGSSNQPQHFGDGTRLSIL.

V and J are TRBV30 and TRBJ2-7; 8 bases align to TRBD2. Germline CDR1 reads GTSNPN; CDR2 reads SVGIG (reference sequence). Trimming cost V 4 bases and J 3 bases; bases outside gene matches: 8. The CDR3 covers 14 residues. CDR3 DNA: TGTGCCTGGACTGTACCGGGGGGGAGCTACGAGCAGTACTTC. Amino acids: CAWTVPGGSYEQYF.

V usage is TRBV11-2 and J usage is TRBJ2-1; D unresolved. This CDR3 region has 12 residues. Germline V gene sequence: CDR1 SGHAT, CDR2 FQNNGV. V gave up 2 bases and J gave up 4 bases, with 3 bases separating them. The CDR3 bases are TGTGCCAGCAGCTTACGGTACAATGAGCAGTTCTTC. Its protein product is CASSLRYNEQFF.

V usage is TRBV5-1 and J usage is TRBJ2-1, with 10 bases fitting TRBD2. The CDR3 contains 18 residues. Germline CDR1 reads SGHRS; CDR2 reads YFSETQ. The V and J ends lost 4 bases and 8 bases, in that order; junction bases with no gene match: 18. The CDR3 sequence is CASSRGLAEAVKGHEQFF. In DNA, the CDR3 is TGCGCCAGCAGCCGAGGACTAGCGGAGGCCGTGAAAGGCCATGAGCAGTTCTTC.

This clone was picked up one time. The chain uses TRBV7-9 and TRBJ2-6; D unclear. V was trimmed by 3 bases and J by 1 base, leaving 10 bases between them. CDR1 is SEHNR and CDR2 is FQNEAQ in the germline V gene (reference sequence). The CDR3 extends over 16 amino acids. CDR3 region: CASSFWAVSGANVLTF. CDR3 bases: TGTGCCAGCAGCTTCTGGGCGGTTTCTGGGGCCAACGTCCTGACTTTC. The entire variable domain, with the rest obtained from reference TRBV7-9 and TRBJ2-6, is as follows: DTGVSQNPRHKITKRGQNVTFRCDPISEHNRLYWYRQTLGQGPEFLTYFQNEAQLEKSRLLSDRFSAERPKGSFSTLEIQRTEQGDSAMYLCASSFWAVSGANVLTFGAGSRLTVL.

The chain has TRBV19 and TRBJ2-5; 10 positions match TRBD1. The CDR3 covers 15 residues. From germline, CDR1 is LNHDA and CDR2 SQIVND (reference sequence). The V and J ends lost 1 base and 3 bases, in that order; junction bases with no gene match: 2. The CDR3 DNA reads as TGTGCCAGTAGTATAGTAGGGACAGGGGAAGAGACCCAGTACTTC. It encodes CASSIVGTGEETQYF.

This chain's CDR3 is CASSPEGNSPLHF. The CDR3 DNA follows: TGTGCCAGCAGCCCCGAGGGGAATTCACCCCTCCACTTT. The chain carries TRBV7-9 and TRBJ1-6; D may be TRBD1 (5 bases). CDR1 and CDR2 (germline): SEHNR, FQNEAQ (reference sequence). With 5 bases removed from V and 7 bases from J, the gap between germline ends came to 9 bases. This CDR3 contains 13 residues.

The chain has TRBV19 and TRBJ2-2, with 7 bases identical to TRBD2. CDR1 LNHDA and CDR2 SQIVND come from the germline V gene (reference sequence). V shed 7 bases, J shed 0 bases, and the junction held 5 bases outside the gene matches. CDR3 size: 15 residues. The CDR3 is CASKIAGPNTGELFF. CDR3 in DNA: TGTGCCAGTAAAATAGCGGGTCCGAACACCGGGGAGCTGTTTTTT.

The chain combines TRBV27 with TRBJ2-5, with 7 bases matching TRBD1. This CDR3 has 14 amino acids. Trimming took 2 bases from V and 2 from J; bases not matched to a gene: 2. Per the germline V gene, CDR1 is MNHEY and CDR2 is SMNVEV (reference sequence). The CDR3 bases are TGTGCCAGCAGTTTAGGGACAGCACAAGAGACCCAGTACTTC. Its protein is CASSLGTAQETQYF.

The rearrangement uses TRBV7-9 and TRBJ2-7; the D gene is possibly TRBD1 (5 bases). Trimming cost V 5 bases and J 1 base, with 15 bases left between them. The V gene's germline CDR1 is SEHNR and CDR2 FQNEAQ (reference sequence). The CDR3 length is 15 residues. CDR3 protein: CASSLRALESYEQYF. The CDR3 DNA reads TGTGCCAGCAGCCTCAGGGCTCTCGAATCCTACGAGCAGTACTTC.

This chain uses TRBV6-6 with TRBJ2-1; weak D call: TRBD2 (5 bases). The CDR3 length is 14 residues. V lost 2 bases, J lost 5 bases, and 10 bases lay in between. From germline, CDR1 is MNHNY and CDR2 SVGAGI (reference sequence). The CDR3 spells CASSYRGSDNEQFF. CDR3 DNA sequence: TGTGCCAGCAGTTACCGGGGATCGGACAATGAGCAGTTCTTC.

The rearrangement uses TRBV5-6 and TRBJ1-1; tentatively, D is TRBD1 (5 bases). The germline V gene has CDR1 SGHDT and CDR2 YYEEEE. The CDR3 sequence is 15 residues long. Trimming took 4 bases from V and 1 from J, leaving 14 bases between them. The CDR3 DNA reads TGTGCCAGCAGCCAGTTCCGGGACGGGAACACTGAAGCTTTCTTT. Translated: CASSQFRDGNTEAFF.